This entry describes one T cell receptor beta chain. The specificity of this receptor is unknown. No quality values exist for individual bases; no much larger clone is one base distant. This entry is derived from a study of human T cells and chemical hapten exposure listed by TCRdb under 2021. Turning to the overall study: For sensitization, 2% DPC in acetone was applied to a roughly 2 cm by roughly 2 cm area of upper inner arm skin. Throughout the approximately 23-week study period, patients were also given weekly therapeutic DPC doses on the scalp. Patch tests used Finn chambers with 0.01% DPC on the upper back, scored after 6 days by International Contact Dermatitis Research Group standards. The patient cohort, mostly female, included alopecia areata with under or over 50% scalp involvement, alopecia totalis and alopecia universalis. The libraries were sequenced as a pool, and the TCR yield per sample differed mostly because of small variations in library volumes within the pool. The study tracked peripheral blood TCR repertoire changes in vivo during primary and secondary sensitization to the hapten diphenylcyclopropenone (DPC) in alopecia patients. Patient blood was sampled pre-sensitization (week 0) and at 2, 6 and about 24 weeks after DPC sensitization. Twenty-nine alopecia patients gave blood for TCR sequencing at one to four time points (pre-sensitization, 2, 6 and 24 weeks). Summary of the overall study and its limitations: Compared with pre-sensitization or healthy control sets, expanded TCRs formed significantly more large CDR3 similarity clusters, which is consistent with antigen-driven responses. Because all patients had alopecia, a presumed autoimmune disease, the immune response of the patients might differ from that of healthy individuals. Patch test score correlated positively with the number of PT1 expanded TCRs, reaching significance at thresholds 8, 16 and 32 but not at 4. Repeated subsampling changed both the strength of the expansion versus patch-test correlation and the threshold at which that correlation became significant. DPC sensitization did not change how many TCRs were above 1 in 1000 frequency, and no evidence was found of alterations in global repertoire structure.

Library method: RACE. The run used a NextSeq 500. During library preparation, unique molecular identifiers were attached to individual cDNA molecules so that TCRs could be counted in a quantitative, reproducible way. Each blood RNA sample was used to sequence both TCR alpha and TCR beta chains. The authors' analysis ran thus. Samples had a median of roughly 100,000 TCRs, with a range from about 23,224 to 750,000. The Decombinator software suite was used to annotate the V, J and CDR3 of the TCR reads. Every sample was subsampled to the same number of TCRs (28,000) for the PS versus PT1 abundance plots. TCRs were defined as expanded if absent before sensitization and observed at least eight times at the 2-week time point. The public sequencing data were trimmed at Q25 with fastp and processed into clonotypes with MiXCR by TCRdb, which kept only in-frame beta chains. Duplicate CDR3 protein sequences are folded into a single record with the most common DNA and genes. These V and J calls originate from TCRdb's pipeline instead of the authors' own analysis. The sample contains some 70,000 distinct CDR3 sequences, roughly 9.8% of them found a single time. Of the sample, roughly 5% is held by the ten largest clones.

From the cysteine up to the phenylalanine, the CDR3 has a length of 16 residues. Only CDR3 DNA is held: 48 bases, read in frame from base 1. A distance of 17 bases separates the germline ends of V and J, which lose 0 bases and 5 bases respectively. CDR1 SGDLS and CDR2 YYNGEE were looked up in the germline V gene. Taken with the paper, the label for time point translates to: pre-sensitization, week 0. Explained via the paper, the treatment or condition label denotes: therapeutic diphenylcyclopropenone sensitization with weekly scalp DPC. At every patch-test visit, the blood draw took place before the patch test was put on. To be eligible, patients had to be aged 18 to 70, diagnosed with alopecia and judged suitable for DPC therapy, while pregnant patients were excluded. Total RNA was extracted from unfractionated whole blood that had been collected in Tempus Blood RNA tubes.

The TCR was taken from a woman aged 45-65 years with alopecia areata. Some clones in this sample may be carry-over from other donors' samples. The starting material was whole blood, obtained in connection with sensitization to the hapten diphenylcyclopropenone (DPC). The chain is assembled from TRBV9 and TRBJ2-5; the D call could be TRBD1 or TRBD2, with each sharing 5 bases. The CDR3 here reads CASSVGTAGDLETQYF. The DNA sequence is as follows: TGTGCCAGCAGCGTAGGGACGGCCGGGGACCTGGAGACCCAGTACTTC.